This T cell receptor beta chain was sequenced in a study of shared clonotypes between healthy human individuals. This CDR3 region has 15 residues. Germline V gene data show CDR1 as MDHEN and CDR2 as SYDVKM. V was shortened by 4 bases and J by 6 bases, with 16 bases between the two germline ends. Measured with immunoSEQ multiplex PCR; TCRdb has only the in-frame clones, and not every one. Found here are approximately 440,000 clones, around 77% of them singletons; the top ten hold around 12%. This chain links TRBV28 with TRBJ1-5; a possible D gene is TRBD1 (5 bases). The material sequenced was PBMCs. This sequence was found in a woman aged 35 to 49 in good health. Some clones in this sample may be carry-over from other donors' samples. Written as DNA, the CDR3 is TGTGCCAGCAGTTCCGGGACTCTGGTCGGTCAGCCCCAGCATTTT. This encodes CASSSGTLVGQPQHF.